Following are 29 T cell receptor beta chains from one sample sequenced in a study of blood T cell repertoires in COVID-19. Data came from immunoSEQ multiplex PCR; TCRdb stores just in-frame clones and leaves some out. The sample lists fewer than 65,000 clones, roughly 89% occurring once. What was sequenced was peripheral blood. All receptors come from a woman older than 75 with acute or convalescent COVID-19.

CDR3 DNA sequence: TGTGCCAGCAGCTTAAGGACTAGCGGGAGGGGAACCGGGGAGCTGTTTTTT. It is translated as CASSLRTSGRGTGELFF. This rearrangement joins TRBV11-2 to TRBJ2-2; 15 bases fit TRBD2. This CDR3 region has 17 residues. Germline loops: CDR1 SGHAT, CDR2 FQNNGV. Germline trimming cut 2 bases from V and 5 bases from J; bases unmatched to any gene: 3.

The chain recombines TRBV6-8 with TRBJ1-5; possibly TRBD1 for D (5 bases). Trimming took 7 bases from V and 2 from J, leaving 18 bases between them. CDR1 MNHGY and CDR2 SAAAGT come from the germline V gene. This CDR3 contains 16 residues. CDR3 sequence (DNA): TGTGCCAGCAAATACAGGCCCCCGACGGGCAATCAGCCCCAGCATTTT. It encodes CASKYRPPTGNQPQHF.

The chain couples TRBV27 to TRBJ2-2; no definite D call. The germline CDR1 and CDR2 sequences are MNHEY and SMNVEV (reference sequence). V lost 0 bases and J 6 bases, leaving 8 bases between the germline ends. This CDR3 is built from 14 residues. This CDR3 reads CASSLSFSAGELFF. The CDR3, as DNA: TGTGCCAGCAGTTTATCATTCTCGGCCGGGGAGCTGTTTTTT.

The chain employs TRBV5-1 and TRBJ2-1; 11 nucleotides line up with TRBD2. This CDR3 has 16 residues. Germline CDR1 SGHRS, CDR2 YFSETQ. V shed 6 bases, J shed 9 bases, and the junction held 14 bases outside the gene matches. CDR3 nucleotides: TGCGCCAGCACGTGGACTAGCGGGTTATCTATAAGTGAGCAGTTCTTC. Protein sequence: CASTWTSGLSISEQFF.

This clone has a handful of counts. CDR3 in DNA: TGTGCCAGCAGCTTAGGCCGTCGGGGGACCCCGGGGAAACTGTTTTTT. Translation gives CASSLGRRGTPGKLFF. The chain joins TRBV7-8 to TRBJ1-4; weak D call: TRBD1 (5 bases). The length of the CDR3 is 16 residues. Germline V gene data show CDR1 as SGHVS and CDR2 as FQNEAQ. Trimming shortened V by 1 base and J by 11 bases, and 20 bases separated the two germline ends.

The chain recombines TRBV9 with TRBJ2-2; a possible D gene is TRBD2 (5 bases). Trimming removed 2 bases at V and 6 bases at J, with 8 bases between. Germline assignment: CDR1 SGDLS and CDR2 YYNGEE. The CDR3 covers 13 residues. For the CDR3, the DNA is TGTGCCAGCAGCGTGTCCGGGGCCGGGGAGCTGTTTTTT. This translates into CASSVSGAGELFF.

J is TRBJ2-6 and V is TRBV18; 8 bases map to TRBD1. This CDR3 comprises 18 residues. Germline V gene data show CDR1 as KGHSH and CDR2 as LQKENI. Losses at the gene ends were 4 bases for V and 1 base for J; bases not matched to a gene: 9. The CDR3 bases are TGTGCCAGCTCACGGCGGACAGGGCTAAATTCTGGGGCCAACGTCCTGACTTTC. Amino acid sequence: CASSRRTGLNSGANVLTF.

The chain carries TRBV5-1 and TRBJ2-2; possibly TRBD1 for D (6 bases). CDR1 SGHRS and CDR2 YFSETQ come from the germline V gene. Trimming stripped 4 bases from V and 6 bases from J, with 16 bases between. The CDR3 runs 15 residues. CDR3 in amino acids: CASSETEGVAGELFF. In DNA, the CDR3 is TGCGCCAGCAGCGAAACCGAGGGGGTGGCCGGGGAGCTGTTTTTT. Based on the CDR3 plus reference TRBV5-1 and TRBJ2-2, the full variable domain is KAGVTQTPRYLIKTRGQQVTLSCSPISGHRSVSWYQQTPGQGLQFLFEYFSETQRNKGNFPGRFSGRQFSNSRSEMNVSTLELGDSALYLCASSETEGVAGELFFGEGSRLTVL.

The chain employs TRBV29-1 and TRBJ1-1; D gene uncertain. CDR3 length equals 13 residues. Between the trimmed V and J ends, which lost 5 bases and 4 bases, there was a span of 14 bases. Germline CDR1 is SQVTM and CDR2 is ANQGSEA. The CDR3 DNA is TGCAGCGTTCTCGAGGGATCGGGCACTGAAGCTTTCTTT. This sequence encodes CSVLEGSGTEAFF. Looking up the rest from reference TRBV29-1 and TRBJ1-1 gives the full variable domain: SAVISQKPSRDICQRGTSLTIQCQVDSQVTMMFWYRQQPGQSLTLIATANQGSEATYESGFVIDKFPISRPNLTFSTLTVSNMSPEDSSIYLCSVLEGSGTEAFFGQGTRLTVV.

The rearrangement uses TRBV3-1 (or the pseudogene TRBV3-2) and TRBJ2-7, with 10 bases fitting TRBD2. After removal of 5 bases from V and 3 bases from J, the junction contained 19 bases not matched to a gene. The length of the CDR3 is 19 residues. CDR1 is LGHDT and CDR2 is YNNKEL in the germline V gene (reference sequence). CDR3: CASSFAYYGTSERLYEQYF. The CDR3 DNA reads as TGTGCCAGCAGCTTTGCATACTACGGGACTAGCGAGCGCCTCTACGAGCAGTACTTC.

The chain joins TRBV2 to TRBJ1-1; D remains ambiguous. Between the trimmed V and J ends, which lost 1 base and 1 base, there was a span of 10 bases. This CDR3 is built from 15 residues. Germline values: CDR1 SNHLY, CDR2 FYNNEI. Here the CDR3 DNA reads TGTGCCAGCAGTGAAGATTCTTCAGGGAACACTGAAGCTTTCTTT. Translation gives CASSEDSSGNTEAFF.

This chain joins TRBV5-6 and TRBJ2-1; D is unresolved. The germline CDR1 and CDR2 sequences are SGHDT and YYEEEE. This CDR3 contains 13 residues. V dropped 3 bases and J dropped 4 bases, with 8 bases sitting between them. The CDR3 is CASSYRVYNEQFF. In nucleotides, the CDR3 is TGTGCCAGCAGCTACCGGGTGTACAATGAGCAGTTCTTC.

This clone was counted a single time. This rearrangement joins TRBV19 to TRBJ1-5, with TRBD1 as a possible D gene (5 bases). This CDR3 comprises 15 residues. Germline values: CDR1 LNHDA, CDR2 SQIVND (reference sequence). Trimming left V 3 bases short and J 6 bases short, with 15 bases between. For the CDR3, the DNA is TGTGCCAGTAGTATCGGCAGGGTACAAACTCAGCCCCAGCATTTT. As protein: CASSIGRVQTQPQHF.

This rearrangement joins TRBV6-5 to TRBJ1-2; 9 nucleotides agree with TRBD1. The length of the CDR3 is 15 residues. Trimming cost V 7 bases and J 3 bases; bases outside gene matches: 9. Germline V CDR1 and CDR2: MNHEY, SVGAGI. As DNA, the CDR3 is TGTGCCAGCAATCTCCGGAGGACAGGGGACTATGGCTACACCTTC. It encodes CASNLRRTGDYGYTF.

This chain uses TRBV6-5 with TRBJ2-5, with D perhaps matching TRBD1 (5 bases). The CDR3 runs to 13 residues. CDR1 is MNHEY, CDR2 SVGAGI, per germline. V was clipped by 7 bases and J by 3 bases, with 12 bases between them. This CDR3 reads CASNPRDKETQYF. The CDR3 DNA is TGTGCCAGCAACCCCAGGGATAAAGAGACCCAGTACTTC.

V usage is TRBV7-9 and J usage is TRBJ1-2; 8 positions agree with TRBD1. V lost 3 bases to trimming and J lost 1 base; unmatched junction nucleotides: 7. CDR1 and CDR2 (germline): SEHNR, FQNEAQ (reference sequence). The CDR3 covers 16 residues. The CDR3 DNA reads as TGTGCCAGCAGCTTGGCGGCGACAGGGGTTAACTATGGCTACACCTTC. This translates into CASSLAATGVNYGYTF.

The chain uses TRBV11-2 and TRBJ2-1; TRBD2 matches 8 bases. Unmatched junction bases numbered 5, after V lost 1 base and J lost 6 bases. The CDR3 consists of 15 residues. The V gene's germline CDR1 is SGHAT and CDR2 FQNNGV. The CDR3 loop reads CASSLARGGFNEQFF. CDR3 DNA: TGTGCCAGCAGCTTAGCTCGCGGGGGGTTCAATGAGCAGTTCTTC.

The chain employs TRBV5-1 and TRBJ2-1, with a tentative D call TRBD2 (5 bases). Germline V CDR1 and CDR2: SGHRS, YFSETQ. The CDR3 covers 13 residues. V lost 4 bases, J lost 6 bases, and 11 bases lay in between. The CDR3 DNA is TGCGCCAGCAGCACAGCGGACGGCAATGAGCAGTTCTTC. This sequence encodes CASSTADGNEQFF.

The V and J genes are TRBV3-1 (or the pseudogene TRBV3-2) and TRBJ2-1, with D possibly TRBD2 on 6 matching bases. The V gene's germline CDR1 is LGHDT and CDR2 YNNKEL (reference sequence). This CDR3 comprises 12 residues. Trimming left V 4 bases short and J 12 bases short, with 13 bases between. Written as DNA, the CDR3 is TGTGCCAGCAGCCCCGGGGGACTCGGGCAGTTCTTC. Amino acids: CASSPGGLGQFF.

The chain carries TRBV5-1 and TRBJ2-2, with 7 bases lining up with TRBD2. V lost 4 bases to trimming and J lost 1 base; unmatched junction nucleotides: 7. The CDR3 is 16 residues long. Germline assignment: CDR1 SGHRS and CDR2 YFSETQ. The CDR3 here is CASSEQGGRNTGELFF. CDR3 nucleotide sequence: TGCGCCAGCAGCGAGCAGGGCGGGAGGAACACCGGGGAGCTGTTTTTT.

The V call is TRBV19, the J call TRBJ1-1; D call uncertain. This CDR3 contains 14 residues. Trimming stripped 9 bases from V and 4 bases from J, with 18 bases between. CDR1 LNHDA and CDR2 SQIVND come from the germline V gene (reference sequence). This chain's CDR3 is CASSRAGTGTEAFF. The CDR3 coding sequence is TGTGCCAGCTCAAGGGCGGGTACTGGCACTGAAGCTTTCTTT.

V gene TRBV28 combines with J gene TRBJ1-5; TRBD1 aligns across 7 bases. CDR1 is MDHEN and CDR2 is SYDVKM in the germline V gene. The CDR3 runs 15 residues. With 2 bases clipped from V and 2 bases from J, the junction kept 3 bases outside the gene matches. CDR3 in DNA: TGTGCCAGCAGTTTAGGTACAGGGGGCAATCAGCCCCAGCATTTT. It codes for CASSLGTGGNQPQHF.

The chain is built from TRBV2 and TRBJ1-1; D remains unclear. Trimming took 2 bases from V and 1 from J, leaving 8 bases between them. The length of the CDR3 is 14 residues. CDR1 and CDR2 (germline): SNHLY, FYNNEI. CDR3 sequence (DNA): TGTGCCAGCAGTGAAATGGGGAGGAACACTGAAGCTTTCTTT. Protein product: CASSEMGRNTEAFF.

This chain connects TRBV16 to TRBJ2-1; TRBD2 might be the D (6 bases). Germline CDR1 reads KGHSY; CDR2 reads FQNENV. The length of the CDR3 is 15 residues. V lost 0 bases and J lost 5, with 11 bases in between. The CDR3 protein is CASSQSRGGDNEQFF. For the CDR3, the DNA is TGTGCCAGCAGCCAATCCCGCGGAGGGGACAATGAGCAGTTCTTC.

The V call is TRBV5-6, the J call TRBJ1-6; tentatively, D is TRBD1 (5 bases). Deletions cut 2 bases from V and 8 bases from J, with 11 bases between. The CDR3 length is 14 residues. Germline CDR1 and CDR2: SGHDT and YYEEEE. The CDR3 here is CASSFEGTYSPLHF. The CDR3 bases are TGTGCCAGCAGCTTCGAGGGGACTTATTCACCCCTCCACTTT.

The CDR3 DNA sequence: TGTGCCAGCAGTTTACAAGATACGCAGTATTTT. Encoded protein: CASSLQDTQYF. The chain carries TRBV12-3 or TRBV12-4 and TRBJ2-3; no firm D call. V lost 2 bases and J 5 bases, leaving 2 bases between the germline ends. The length of the CDR3 is 11 residues.

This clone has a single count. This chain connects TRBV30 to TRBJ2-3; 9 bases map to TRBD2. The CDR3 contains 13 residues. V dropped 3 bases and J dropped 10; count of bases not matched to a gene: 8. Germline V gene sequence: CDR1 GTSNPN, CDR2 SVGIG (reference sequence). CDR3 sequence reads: CAWRASGTDPQYF. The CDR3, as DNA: TGTGCCTGGAGGGCTAGCGGGACGGATCCGCAGTATTTT.

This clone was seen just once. The CDR3 loop reads CASSLAYGAGGNHEQYF. In nucleotides, the CDR3 is TGCGCCAGCAGCTTGGCCTATGGGGCAGGGGGTAACCACGAGCAGTACTTC. V is TRBV5-1 and J is TRBJ2-7, with 7 bases lining up with TRBD1. The ends lost 0 bases at V and 5 bases at J; junction bases unmatched: 14. The CDR3 runs 17 residues. Germline CDR1 SGHRS, CDR2 YFSETQ.

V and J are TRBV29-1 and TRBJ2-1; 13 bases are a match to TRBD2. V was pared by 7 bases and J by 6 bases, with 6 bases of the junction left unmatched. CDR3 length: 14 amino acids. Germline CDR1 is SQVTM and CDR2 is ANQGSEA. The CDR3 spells CSAQLAGGPNEQFF. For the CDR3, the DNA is TGCAGCGCCCAACTAGCGGGAGGGCCCAATGAGCAGTTCTTC.